The clone carrying this T cell receptor (beta chain) was found many times. What was amplified from RNA transcripts were TCR beta CDR3 regions. Carried out on the TCR CDR3, a first-round RT-PCR used the HTBI primer set. TCRdb reprocessed the multiplex PCR reads with MiXCR, giving one entry per CDR3 protein. The sample holds 480,000 or so distinct CDR3 sequences; roughly 45% are singletons and the top ten take 44%. With 7 bases removed from V and 8 bases from J, the gap between germline ends came to 14 bases. Germline V gene data show CDR1 as SQVTM and CDR2 as ANQGSEA. The CDR3 contains 12 residues. These data are taken from a study of T cells in Graves' hyperthyroidism and ophthalmopathy.

Specimen: peripheral blood or thyroid tissue (not recorded which). The rearrangement uses TRBV29-1 and TRBJ1-4; the D is unclear. This TCR was recovered from an adult woman with Graves' disease, either hyperthyroidism or ophthalmopathy (not recorded which). This CDR3 is CSAAKGGEKLFF. The CDR3 bases are TGCAGCGCGGCTAAAGGAGGGGAAAAACTGTTTTTT.